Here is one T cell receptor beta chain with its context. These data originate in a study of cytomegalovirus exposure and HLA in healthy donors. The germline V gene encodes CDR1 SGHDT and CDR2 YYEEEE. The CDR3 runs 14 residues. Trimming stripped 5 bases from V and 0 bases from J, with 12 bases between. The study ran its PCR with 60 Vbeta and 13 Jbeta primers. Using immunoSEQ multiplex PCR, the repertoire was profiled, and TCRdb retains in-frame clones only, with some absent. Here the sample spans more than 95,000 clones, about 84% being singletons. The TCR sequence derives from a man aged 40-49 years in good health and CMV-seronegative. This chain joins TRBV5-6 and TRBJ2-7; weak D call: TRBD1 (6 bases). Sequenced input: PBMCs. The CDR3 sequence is CASRLGASSYEQYF. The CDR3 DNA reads TGTGCCAGCAGACTGGGGGCAAGCTCCTACGAGCAGTACTTC.